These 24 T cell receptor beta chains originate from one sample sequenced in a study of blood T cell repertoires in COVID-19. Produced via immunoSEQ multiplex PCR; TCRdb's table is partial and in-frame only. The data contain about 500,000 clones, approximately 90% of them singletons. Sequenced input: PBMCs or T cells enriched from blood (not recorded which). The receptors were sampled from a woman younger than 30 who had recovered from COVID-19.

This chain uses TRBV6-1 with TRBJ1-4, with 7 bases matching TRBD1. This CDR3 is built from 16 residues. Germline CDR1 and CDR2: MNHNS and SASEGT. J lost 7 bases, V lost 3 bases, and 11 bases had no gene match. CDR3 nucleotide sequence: TGTGCCAGCAGTGATAAACCAGGGGGAAGGAGTGAAAAACTGTTTTTT. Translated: CASSDKPGGRSEKLFF.

CDR3 in DNA: TGCGCCAGCAGCTCTTCTAGCGGGGGGGACACAGATACGCAGTATTTT. Translated: CASSSSSGGDTDTQYF. This rearrangement joins TRBV5-1 to TRBJ2-3, with 12 positions matching TRBD2. V lost 3 bases to trimming and J lost 2 bases; unmatched junction nucleotides: 4. CDR3 length equals 16 residues. Looked up from germline, CDR1 is SGHRS and CDR2 is YFSETQ.

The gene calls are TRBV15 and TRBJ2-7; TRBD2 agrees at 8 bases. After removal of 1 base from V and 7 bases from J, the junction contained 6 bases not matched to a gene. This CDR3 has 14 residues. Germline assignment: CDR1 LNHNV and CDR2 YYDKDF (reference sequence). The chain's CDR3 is CATSRVGGAREQYF. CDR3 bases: TGTGCCACCAGCAGAGTCGGGGGGGCGAGGGAGCAGTACTTC.

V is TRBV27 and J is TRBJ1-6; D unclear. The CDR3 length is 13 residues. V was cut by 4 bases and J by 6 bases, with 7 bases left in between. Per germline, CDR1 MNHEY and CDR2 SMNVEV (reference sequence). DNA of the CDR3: TGTGCCAGCAGTTCCCAACTTAATTCACCCCTCCACTTT. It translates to CASSSQLNSPLHF.

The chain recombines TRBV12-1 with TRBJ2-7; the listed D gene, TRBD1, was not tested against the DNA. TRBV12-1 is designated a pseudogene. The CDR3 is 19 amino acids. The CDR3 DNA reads TGTGCCAGCAGCTTTCTCCCGATGGACAGGCCATCACCACGCTACGAGCAGTACTTC. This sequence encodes CASSFLPMDRPSPRYEQYF.

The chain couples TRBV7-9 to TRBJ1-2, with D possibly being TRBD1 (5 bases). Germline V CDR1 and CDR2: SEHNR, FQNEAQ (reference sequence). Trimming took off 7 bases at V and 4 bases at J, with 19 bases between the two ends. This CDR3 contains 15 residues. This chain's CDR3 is CASTELYTGVYGYTF. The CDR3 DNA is TGTGCCAGCACCGAACTTTACACAGGAGTCTATGGCTACACCTTC.

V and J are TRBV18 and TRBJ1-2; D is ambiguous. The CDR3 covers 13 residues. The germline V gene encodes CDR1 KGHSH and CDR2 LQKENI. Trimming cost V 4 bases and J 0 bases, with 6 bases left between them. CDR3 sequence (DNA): TGTGCCAGCTCACTACAGCCTAACTATGGCTACACCTTC. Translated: CASSLQPNYGYTF.

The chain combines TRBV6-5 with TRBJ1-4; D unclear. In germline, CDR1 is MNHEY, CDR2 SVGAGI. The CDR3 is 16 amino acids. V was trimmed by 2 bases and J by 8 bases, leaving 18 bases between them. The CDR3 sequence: CASSYIGEDQMEKLFF. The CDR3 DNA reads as TGTGCCAGCAGTTACATCGGGGAAGACCAGATGGAAAAACTGTTTTTT.

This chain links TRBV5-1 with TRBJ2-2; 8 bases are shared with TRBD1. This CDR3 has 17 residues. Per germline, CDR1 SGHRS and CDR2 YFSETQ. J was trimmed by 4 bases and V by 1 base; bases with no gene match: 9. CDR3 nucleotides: TGCGCCAGCAGCTTGATCCAGGCAGGGGGCGGCACCGGGGAGCTGTTTTTT. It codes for CASSLIQAGGGTGELFF.

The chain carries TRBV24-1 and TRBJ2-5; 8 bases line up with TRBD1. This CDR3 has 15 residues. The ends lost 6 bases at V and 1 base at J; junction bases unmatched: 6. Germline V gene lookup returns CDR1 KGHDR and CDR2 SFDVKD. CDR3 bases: TGTGCCACCAGTACACCGGACAGGGCCCAAGAGACCCAGTACTTC. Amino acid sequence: CATSTPDRAQETQYF.

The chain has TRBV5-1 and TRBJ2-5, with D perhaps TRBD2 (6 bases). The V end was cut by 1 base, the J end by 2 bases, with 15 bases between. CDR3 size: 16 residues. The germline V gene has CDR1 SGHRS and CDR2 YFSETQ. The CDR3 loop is CASSLRPSVTQETQYF. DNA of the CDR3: TGCGCCAGCAGCTTGAGGCCTAGCGTCACGCAAGAGACCCAGTACTTC.

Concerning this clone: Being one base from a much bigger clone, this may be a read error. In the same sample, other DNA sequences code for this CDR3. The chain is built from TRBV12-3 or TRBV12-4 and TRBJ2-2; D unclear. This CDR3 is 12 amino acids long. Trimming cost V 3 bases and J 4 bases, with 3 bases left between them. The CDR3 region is CASSFLTGELFF. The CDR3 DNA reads TGTGCCAGCAGTTTCCTCACCGGGGAGCTGTTTTTT.

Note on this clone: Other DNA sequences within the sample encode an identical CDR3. CDR3 protein: CASSPGLAETQYF. CDR3 coding DNA: TGTGCCAGCAGCCCGGGGTTAGCAGAGACCCAGTACTTC. The rearrangement links TRBV5-4 to TRBJ2-5; perhaps TRBD2 as D (5 bases). The germline V and J ends were trimmed by 4 bases and 4 bases, with 11 bases remaining between them. This CDR3 is 13 amino acids long. Looked up from germline, CDR1 is SGHNT and CDR2 is YYREEE (reference sequence).

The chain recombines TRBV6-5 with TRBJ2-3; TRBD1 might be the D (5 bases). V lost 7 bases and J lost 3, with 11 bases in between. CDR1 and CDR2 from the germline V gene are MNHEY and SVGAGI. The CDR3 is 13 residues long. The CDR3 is CASIPPGTDTQYF. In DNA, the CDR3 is TGTGCCAGCATACCGCCAGGGACAGATACGCAGTATTTT.

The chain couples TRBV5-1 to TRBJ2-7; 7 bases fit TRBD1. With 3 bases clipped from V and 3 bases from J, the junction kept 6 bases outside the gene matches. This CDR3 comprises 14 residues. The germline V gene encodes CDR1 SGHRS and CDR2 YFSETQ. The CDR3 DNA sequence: TGCGCCAGCAGCTCATGGACAGGTTACTACGAGCAGTACTTC. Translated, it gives CASSSWTGYYEQYF.

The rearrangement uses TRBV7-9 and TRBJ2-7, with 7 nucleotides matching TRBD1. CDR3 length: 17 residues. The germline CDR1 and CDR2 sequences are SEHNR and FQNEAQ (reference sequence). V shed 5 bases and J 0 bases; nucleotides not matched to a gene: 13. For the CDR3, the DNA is TGTGCCAGCAGCCACAGAACGGGACAGCCAGGCTCCTACGAGCAGTACTTC. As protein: CASSHRTGQPGSYEQYF.

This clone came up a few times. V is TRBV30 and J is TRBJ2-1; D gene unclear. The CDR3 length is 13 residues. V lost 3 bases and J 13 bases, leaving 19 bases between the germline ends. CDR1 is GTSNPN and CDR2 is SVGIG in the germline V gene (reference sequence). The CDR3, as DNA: TGTGCCTGGAGAGACTCGGGTCCGGCCTATCAGTTCTTC. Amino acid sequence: CAWRDSGPAYQFF.

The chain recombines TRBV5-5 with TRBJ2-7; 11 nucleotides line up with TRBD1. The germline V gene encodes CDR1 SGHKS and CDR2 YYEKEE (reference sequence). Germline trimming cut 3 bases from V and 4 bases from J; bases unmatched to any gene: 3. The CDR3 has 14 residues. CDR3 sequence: CASSWTGGTYEQYF. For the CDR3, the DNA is TGTGCCAGCAGCTGGACAGGGGGCACATACGAGCAGTACTTC.

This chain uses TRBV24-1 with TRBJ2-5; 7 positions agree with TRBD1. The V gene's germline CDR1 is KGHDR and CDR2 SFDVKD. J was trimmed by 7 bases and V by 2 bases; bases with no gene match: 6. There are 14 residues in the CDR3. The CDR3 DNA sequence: TGTGCCACCAGTGATTCAGAGGGGGCCGGGACCCAGTACTTC. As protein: CATSDSEGAGTQYF.

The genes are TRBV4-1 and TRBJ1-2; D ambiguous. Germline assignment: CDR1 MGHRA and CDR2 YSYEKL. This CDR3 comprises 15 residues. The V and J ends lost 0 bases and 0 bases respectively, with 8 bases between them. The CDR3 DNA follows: TGCGCCAGCAGCCAAGAGCAGGCCCCTAACTATGGCTACACCTTC. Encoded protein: CASSQEQAPNYGYTF.

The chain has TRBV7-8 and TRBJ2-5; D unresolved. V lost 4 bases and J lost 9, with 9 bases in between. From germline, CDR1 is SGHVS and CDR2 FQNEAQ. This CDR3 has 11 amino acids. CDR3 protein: CASSSPAAQYF. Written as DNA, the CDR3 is TGTGCCAGCAGCTCCCCTGCGGCCCAGTACTTC.

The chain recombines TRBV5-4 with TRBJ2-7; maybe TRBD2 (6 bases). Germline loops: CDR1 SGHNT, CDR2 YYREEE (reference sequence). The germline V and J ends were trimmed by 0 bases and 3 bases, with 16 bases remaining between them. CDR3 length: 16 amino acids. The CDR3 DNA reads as TGTGCCAGCAGCTTGGGGGGCCCGGGACTGAACTACGAGCAGTACTTC. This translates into CASSLGGPGLNYEQYF.

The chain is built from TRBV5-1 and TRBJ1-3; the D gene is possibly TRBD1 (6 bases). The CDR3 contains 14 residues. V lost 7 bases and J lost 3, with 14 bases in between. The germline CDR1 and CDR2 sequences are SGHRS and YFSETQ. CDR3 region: CASADSRNGNTIYF. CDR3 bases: TGCGCCAGCGCGGACAGCCGCAATGGAAACACCATATATTTT.

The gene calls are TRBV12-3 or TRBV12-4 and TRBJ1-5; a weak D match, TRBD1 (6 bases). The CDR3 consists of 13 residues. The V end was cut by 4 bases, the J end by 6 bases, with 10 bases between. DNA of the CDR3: TGTGCCAGCAGTTCAGGGGTCGGTCAGCCCCAGCATTTT. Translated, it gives CASSSGVGQPQHF.